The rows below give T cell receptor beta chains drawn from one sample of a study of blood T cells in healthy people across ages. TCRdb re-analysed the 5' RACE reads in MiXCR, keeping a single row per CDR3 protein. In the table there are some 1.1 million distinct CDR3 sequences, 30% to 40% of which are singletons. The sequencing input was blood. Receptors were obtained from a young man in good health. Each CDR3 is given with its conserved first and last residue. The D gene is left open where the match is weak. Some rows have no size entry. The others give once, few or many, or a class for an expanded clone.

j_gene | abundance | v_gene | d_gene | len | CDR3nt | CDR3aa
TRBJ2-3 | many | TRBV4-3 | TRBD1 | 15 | TGTGCCAGCAGCCAAGACAGGGCTAGCACAGATACGCAGTATTTT | CASSQDRASTDTQYF
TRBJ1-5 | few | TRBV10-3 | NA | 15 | TGTGCCATCAGTGAGTCGTTCACCGGTGATCAGCCCCAGCATTTT | CAISESFTGDQPQHF
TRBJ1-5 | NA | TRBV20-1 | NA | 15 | TGCAGTGCTAGAGTGGGACACGATAGCAATCAGCCCCAGCATTTT | CSARVGHDSNQPQHF
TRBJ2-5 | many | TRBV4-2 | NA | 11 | TGTGCCAGCAGCCAATCGGAGACCCAGTACTTC | CASSQSETQYF
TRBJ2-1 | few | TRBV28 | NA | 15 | TGTGCCAGCAGTTCTACCGCTCGTTTGCACAATGAGCAGTTCTTC | CASSSTARLHNEQFF
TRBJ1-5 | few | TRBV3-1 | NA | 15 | TGTGCCAGCAGCCACACGACGGCGGAAAATCAGCCCCAGCATTTT | CASSHTTAENQPQHF
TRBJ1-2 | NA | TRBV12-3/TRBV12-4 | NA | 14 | TGTGCCAGCAGAACCCAGGCACCCAACTATGGCTACACCTTC | CASRTQAPNYGYTF
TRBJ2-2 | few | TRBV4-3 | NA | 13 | TGCGCCAGCAGCCACGACGGGACCGGGGAGCTGTTTTTT | CASSHDGTGELFF
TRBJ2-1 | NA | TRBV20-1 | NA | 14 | TGCAGTGCCCAGGGGCCTAAATCATACAATGGGCAGTTCTTC | CSAQGPKSYNGQFF
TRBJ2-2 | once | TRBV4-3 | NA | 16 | TGCGCCAGCAGCCGAGTACCTATCGGGAGCACCGGGGAGCTGTTTTTT | CASSRVPIGSTGELFF
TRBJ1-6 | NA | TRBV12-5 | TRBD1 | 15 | TGTGCTAGTGGTTCTGGACAGGGTCAAAATTCACCCCCCCACTTT | CASGSGQGQNSPPHF
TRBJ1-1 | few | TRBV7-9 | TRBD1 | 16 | TGTGCCAGCAGCTTAGGTTTCCGGGACAGGGACACTGAAGCTTTCTTT | CASSLGFRDRDTEAFF
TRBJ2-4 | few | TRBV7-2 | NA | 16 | TGTGCCAGCAGCTTATTAACAGGGATAGCCAAAAACATTCAGTACTTC | CASSLLTGIAKNIQYF
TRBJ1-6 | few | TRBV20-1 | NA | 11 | TGCAGTGCTACCCCCAATTCACCCCTCCACTTT | CSATPNSPLHF
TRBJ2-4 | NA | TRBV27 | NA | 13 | TGTGCCAGCAGTTTAGTCTCGGGAAACGTTCAGTACTTC | CASSLVSGNVQYF
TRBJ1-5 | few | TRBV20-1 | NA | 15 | TGCAGTGCTCTCAAGGCTCGGATTCCAAGGCAGCCCCAGCATTTT | CSALKARIPRQPQHF
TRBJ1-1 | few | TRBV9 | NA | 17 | TGTGCCAGCAGCGTTACCCCGGACCCTACGGGGAACACTGAAGCTTTCTTT | CASSVTPDPTGNTEAFF
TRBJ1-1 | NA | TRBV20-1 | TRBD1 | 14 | TGCAGTGCCTTAGAAAGGACAGGGGGAACTGAAGCTTTCTTT | CSALERTGGTEAFF
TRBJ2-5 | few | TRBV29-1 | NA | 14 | TGCAGCGTTGAACTGCCTAGCGGACAGGAGACCCAGTACTTC | CSVELPSGQETQYF
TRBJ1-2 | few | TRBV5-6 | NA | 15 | TGTGCCAGCAGCTCCCGTTTTTGGGCTAACTATGGCTACACCTTC | CASSSRFWANYGYTF
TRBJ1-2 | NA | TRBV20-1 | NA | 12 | TGCAGTGCTAGATACGGAGAATATAGCTACACCTTC | CSARYGEYSYTF
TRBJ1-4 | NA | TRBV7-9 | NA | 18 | TGTGCCAGCAGCTACGCACAGGGTTTCCCTGGCACTAATGAAAAACTGTTTTTT | CASSYAQGFPGTNEKLFF
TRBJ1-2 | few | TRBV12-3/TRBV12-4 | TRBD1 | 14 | TGTGCCAGCAGTTTAGGTCCCGGGACAGGGGCCTACACCTTC | CASSLGPGTGAYTF
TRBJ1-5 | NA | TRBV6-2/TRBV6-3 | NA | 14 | TGTGCCAGCATGCAGGACGGCCCTAATCAGCCCCAGCATTTT | CASMQDGPNQPQHF
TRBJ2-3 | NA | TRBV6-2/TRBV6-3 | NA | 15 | TGTGCCAGCAGCCGAAGAGGACAGCGCACAGATACGCAGTATTTT | CASSRRGQRTDTQYF
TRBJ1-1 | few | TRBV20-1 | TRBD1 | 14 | TGCAGTGCTAGAGCAGGGGGGGGAGGCACTGAAGCTTTCTTT | CSARAGGGGTEAFF
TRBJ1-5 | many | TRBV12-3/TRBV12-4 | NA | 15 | TGTGCCAGCAGTTTAGCGACAGGACTCAATCAGCCCCAGCATTTT | CASSLATGLNQPQHF
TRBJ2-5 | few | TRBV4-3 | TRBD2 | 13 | TGCGCCAGCAGGGCTAGCGGCCAAGAGACCCAGTACTTC | CASRASGQETQYF
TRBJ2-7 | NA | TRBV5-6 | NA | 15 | TGTGCCAGCAGCTTGGGGGGAGACAGCGCCTACGAGCAGTACTTC | CASSLGGDSAYEQYF
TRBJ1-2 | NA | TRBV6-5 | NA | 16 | TGTGCCAGCAGTTACAGAAAAGACCCTACGGCAGGGGGCTACACCTTC | CASSYRKDPTAGGYTF
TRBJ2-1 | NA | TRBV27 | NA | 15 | TGTGCCAGCAGTTACGGCCAGAGCTCCTACAATGAGCAGTTCTTC | CASSYGQSSYNEQFF
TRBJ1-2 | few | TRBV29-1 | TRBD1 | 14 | TGCAGCGGGTGGGGACAGGGGGCAAACTATGGCTACACCTTC | CSGWGQGANYGYTF
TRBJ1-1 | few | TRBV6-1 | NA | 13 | TGTGCCAGCAGTGCTGCGGGGGCGACTGAAGCTTTCTTT | CASSAAGATEAFF
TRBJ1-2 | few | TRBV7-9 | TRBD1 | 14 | TGTGCCAGCAGCCCGATGACAGGGGATCATGGCTACACCTTC | CASSPMTGDHGYTF
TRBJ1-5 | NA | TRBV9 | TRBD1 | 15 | TGTGCCAGCAGCCGGGGACAGGGAACCAATCAGCCCCAGCATTTT | CASSRGQGTNQPQHF
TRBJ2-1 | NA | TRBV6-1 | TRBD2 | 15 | TGTGCCAGCAGCCCTGGACGAGCGGGGGACAATGAGCAGTTCTTC | CASSPGRAGDNEQFF
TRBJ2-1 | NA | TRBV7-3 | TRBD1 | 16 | TGTGCCTGCAGCCGAGGGACAGGACATAGTTACAATGAGCAGTTCTTC | CACSRGTGHSYNEQFF
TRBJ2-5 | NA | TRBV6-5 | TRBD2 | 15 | TGTGCCAGCAGTTTAGCGGGGGGTTACCAAGAGACCCAGTACTTC | CASSLAGGYQETQYF
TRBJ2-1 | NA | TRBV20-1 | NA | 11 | TGCAGTGCCAGGACCCACAATGAGCAGTTCTTC | CSARTHNEQFF
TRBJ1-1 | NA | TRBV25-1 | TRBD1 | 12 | TGTGCCAGCAGCGTGGGACAGGGTGAAGCTTTCTTT | CASSVGQGEAFF
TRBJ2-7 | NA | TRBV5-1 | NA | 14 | TGCGCCAGCAGCTCGGGTGGGACAAATTACGAGCAGTACTTC | CASSSGGTNYEQYF
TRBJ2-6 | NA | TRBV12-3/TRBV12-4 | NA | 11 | TGTGCCAGCAGTTTAGTGGAGGTCCTGACTTTC | CASSLVEVLTF
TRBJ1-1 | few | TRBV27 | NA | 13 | TGTGCCAGCAGTACTACAAGGGTCACTGAAGCTTTCTTT | CASSTTRVTEAFF
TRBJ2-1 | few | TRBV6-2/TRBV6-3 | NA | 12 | TGTGCCAGCAGTACCGCTAGCCATGAGCAGTTCTTC | CASSTASHEQFF
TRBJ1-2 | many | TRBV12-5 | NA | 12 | TGTGCTAGTGTCACCCCAGGGTATGGCTACACCTTC | CASVTPGYGYTF
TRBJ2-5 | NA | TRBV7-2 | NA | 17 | TGTGCCAGCAGCTTAAGGGGACCCGGGAGCCCAAAAGAGACCCAGTACTTC | CASSLRGPGSPKETQYF
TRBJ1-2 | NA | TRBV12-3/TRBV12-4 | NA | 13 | TGTGCCGGCAGCTACAACTCTCGCTATGGCTACACCTTC | CAGSYNSRYGYTF
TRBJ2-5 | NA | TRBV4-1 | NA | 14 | TGCGCCAGCAGCCCCACCGACTATCCTGAGACCCAGTACTTC | CASSPTDYPETQYF